The 30 T cell receptor beta chains below were found in one sample sequenced in a study of T-cell memory formation after mild COVID-19. TCRdb passed the 5' RACE reads through MiXCR, listing each CDR3 protein once. This table has about 560,000 distinct CDR3 sequences, about 22% appearing once. Sequencing was done on a sample of PBMCs or a T cell subset sorted from them (not recorded which). The receptors here all came from an adult woman who had mild COVID-19 (a few samples of this study predate the infection). Cell type and time point are not known.

The rearrangement links TRBV6-5 to TRBJ2-2; 7 positions match TRBD1. The CDR3 is made up of 14 amino acids. Germline V gives CDR1 MNHEY, CDR2 SVGAGI. Trimming cost V 5 bases and J 4 bases; bases outside gene matches: 4. DNA of the CDR3: TGTGCCAGCAGTGGGACAGTCCTCACCGGGGAGCTGTTTTTT. It codes for CASSGTVLTGELFF.

The genes are TRBV6-5 and TRBJ1-5, with 7 bases matching TRBD1. Germline values: CDR1 MNHEY, CDR2 SVGAGI. The CDR3 is 15 residues long. V shed 7 bases, J shed 6 bases, and the junction held 12 bases outside the gene matches. CDR3 DNA: TGTGCCAGCATCCCACGGAGGGGGCTTGGTCAGCCCCAGCATTTT. It specifies CASIPRRGLGQPQHF.

This chain links TRBV29-1 with TRBJ2-1; D is undetermined. Germline CDR1 SQVTM, CDR2 ANQGSEA. The CDR3 sequence is 11 residues long. The germline V and J ends were trimmed by 3 bases and 12 bases, with 12 bases remaining between them. The CDR3 DNA reads TGCAGCGTTGATTTGAGGAACAGGCAGTTCTTC. It specifies CSVDLRNRQFF.

The rearrangement links TRBV20-1 to TRBJ2-2, with 10 bases identical to TRBD1. Losses at the gene ends were 5 bases for V and 5 bases for J; bases not matched to a gene: 8. CDR3 length equals 15 residues. CDR1 is DFQATT and CDR2 is SNEGSKA in the germline V gene (reference sequence). CDR3 bases: TGCAGTGCTGAAGACCCGGGACAGGGGACCGGGGAGCTGTTTTTT. Encoded protein: CSAEDPGQGTGELFF.

This clonotype has just a few counts. This sequence joins TRBV5-6 and TRBJ2-7, with 7 bases fitting TRBD2. CDR3 length: 15 residues. Germline V gives CDR1 SGHDT, CDR2 YYEEEE. V dropped 4 bases and J dropped 0; count of bases not matched to a gene: 7. The DNA for the CDR3 is TGTGCCAGCAGCCCCTGGGGAGGGAGCTCCTACGAGCAGTACTTC. Amino acid sequence: CASSPWGGSSYEQYF.

In its sample, this clonotype was seen many times. The V call is TRBV20-1, the J call TRBJ2-1; D unclear. The V gene lost 3 bases and the J gene lost 3 bases, with 15 bases spanning the gap. The CDR3 extends over 15 amino acids. Per germline, CDR1 DFQATT and CDR2 SNEGSKA (reference sequence). DNA for the CDR3: TGCAGTGCTAGCGATCAAAGGACGGACTACAATGAGCAGTTCTTC. Amino acids: CSASDQRTDYNEQFF.

The chain couples TRBV6-2 or TRBV6-3 to TRBJ2-1; a weak D match, TRBD2 (5 bases). Trimming cost V 0 bases and J 7 bases, with 19 bases left between them. The CDR3 is 17 residues long. Looked up from germline, CDR1 is MNHEY and CDR2 is SVGEGT. The CDR3 nucleotides are TGTGCCAGCAGTTACTCGGTTTCGGGATCTCCCCCAAATGAGCAGTTCTTC. It codes for CASSYSVSGSPPNEQFF.

This chain joins TRBV6-5 and TRBJ2-1; D gene unclear. The germline CDR1 and CDR2 sequences are MNHEY and SVGAGI. This CDR3 is 14 amino acids long. The V and J ends lost 0 bases and 5 bases respectively, with 8 bases between them. In DNA form, the CDR3 reads TGTGCCAGCAGTTACTCTGGGTTAGACAATGAGCAGTTCTTC. This translates into CASSYSGLDNEQFF.

This clonotype has only a few counts. The chain combines TRBV5-1 with TRBJ1-1, with D tentatively TRBD1 (5 bases). Germline values: CDR1 SGHRS, CDR2 YFSETQ. The length of the CDR3 is 15 residues. The V end was cut by 0 bases, the J end by 1 base, with 10 bases between. In nucleotides, the CDR3 is TGCGCCAGCAGCTTGGATCCTGGGGGGAACACTGAAGCTTTCTTT. As protein: CASSLDPGGNTEAFF.

The V and J genes are TRBV28 and TRBJ2-2, with a possible D match to TRBD1 (6 bases). Germline V gives CDR1 MDHEN, CDR2 SYDVKM. V dropped 6 bases and J dropped 0 bases, with 11 bases sitting between them. The CDR3 totals 15 residues. The CDR3 spells CASRPRGANTGELFF. The CDR3 nucleotides are TGTGCCAGCAGGCCCAGGGGCGCGAACACCGGGGAGCTGTTTTTT. Full variable domain (rest looked up from reference TRBV28 and TRBJ2-2): DVKVTQSSRYLVKRTGEKVFLECVQDMDHENMFWYRQDPGLGLRLIYFSYDVKMKEKGDIPEGYSVSREKKERFSLILESASTNQTSMYLCASRPRGANTGELFFGEGSRLTVL.

This rearrangement joins TRBV7-9 to TRBJ2-5; tentatively, D is TRBD1 (6 bases). Trimming left V 4 bases short and J 6 bases short, with 12 bases between. Germline V CDR1 and CDR2: SEHNR, FQNEAQ (reference sequence). This CDR3 is 13 amino acids long. The CDR3 here is CASSSTGMKTQYF. In DNA form, the CDR3 reads TGTGCCAGCAGCTCTACAGGGATGAAGACCCAGTACTTC.

The genes are TRBV20-1 and TRBJ2-1; 7 bases line up with TRBD2. This CDR3 has 13 amino acids. Germline V gene data show CDR1 as DFQATT and CDR2 as SNEGSKA (reference sequence). Losses at the gene ends were 4 bases for V and 8 bases for J; bases not matched to a gene: 8. Here the CDR3 DNA reads TGCAGTGCTACCGCGGGAGCCTTTGATGAGCAGTTCTTC. Translating it yields CSATAGAFDEQFF.

The genes are TRBV5-1 and TRBJ1-5, with 7 bases matching TRBD1. With 2 bases clipped from V and 4 bases from J, the junction kept 6 bases outside the gene matches. The germline V gene has CDR1 SGHRS and CDR2 YFSETQ. CDR3 length: 15 amino acids. Here the CDR3 DNA reads TGCGCCAGCAGCTTTATGGGGACAGAGAATCAGCCCCAGCATTTT. This gives the protein CASSFMGTENQPQHF.

This chain's CDR3 is CATSLARGTGELFF. CDR3 bases: TGTGCCACCAGTCTTGCCAGGGGAACCGGGGAGCTGTTTTTT. The chain is built from TRBV15 and TRBJ2-2; maybe TRBD1 (6 bases). The CDR3 spans 14 residues. Trimming pared 6 bases from V and 5 bases from J, leaving 13 bases between. CDR1 LNHNV and CDR2 YYDKDF come from the germline V gene (reference sequence). Looking up the rest from reference TRBV15 and TRBJ2-2 gives the full variable domain: DAMVIQNPRYQVTQFGKPVTLSCSQTLNHNVMYWYQQKSSQAPKLLFHYYDKDFNNEADTPDNFQSRRPNTSFCFLDIRSPGLGDTAMYLCATSLARGTGELFFGEGSRLTVL.

The chain is built from TRBV6-2 or TRBV6-3 and TRBJ2-5; TRBD1 aligns across 9 bases. V lost 6 bases, J lost 0 bases, and 2 bases stayed unmatched. The CDR3 is 14 amino acids. The germline gives CDR1 MNHEY, CDR2 SVGEGT. The chain's CDR3 is CASSRDRDQETQYF. The CDR3 DNA sequence: TGTGCCAGCAGCCGGGACAGGGACCAAGAGACCCAGTACTTC.

The chain is built from TRBV12-3 or TRBV12-4 and TRBJ2-1; TRBD2 matches at 10 bases. The CDR3 sequence is 16 residues long. The V segment lost 2 bases and the J segment 7 bases; nucleotides outside the gene matches: 8. CDR3 bases: TGTGCCAGCAGTTTATGGGCTAGCGGGAGTGGGAATGAGCAGTTCTTC. It codes for CASSLWASGSGNEQFF.

This chain links TRBV7-9 with TRBJ1-2; D unclear. The CDR3 totals 14 residues. Deletions cut 5 bases from V and 4 bases from J, with 14 bases between. Germline lookup yields CDR1 SEHNR and CDR2 FQNEAQ (reference sequence). The chain's CDR3 is CASSRGEIRYGYTF. CDR3 DNA: TGTGCCAGCAGCCGTGGCGAAATTCGCTATGGCTACACCTTC. Together with reference TRBV7-9 and TRBJ1-2, the CDR3 gives the full variable domain: DTGVSQNPRHKITKRGQNVTFRCDPISEHNRLYWYRQTLGQGPEFLTYFQNEAQLEKSRLLSDRFSAERPKGSFSTLEIQRTEQGDSAMYLCASSRGEIRYGYTFGSGTRLTVV.

This clonotype occurred a few times. This chain connects TRBV11-2 to TRBJ2-7; the D is unclear. The CDR3 is made up of 13 amino acids. In germline, CDR1 is SGHAT, CDR2 FQNNGV. Trimming took 5 bases from V and 2 from J, leaving 10 bases between them. The CDR3 spells CASSLPAAYEQYF. The CDR3 coding sequence is TGTGCCAGCAGCCTCCCGGCAGCCTACGAGCAGTACTTC.

This clonotype was observed a few times. This chain connects TRBV5-1 to TRBJ2-6, with D uncertain. Germline V gene data show CDR1 as SGHRS and CDR2 as YFSETQ. V dropped 0 bases and J dropped 3 bases, with 10 bases sitting between them. The CDR3 has 16 amino acids. CDR3 residues: CASSLVVAGGANVLTF. The CDR3 DNA reads TGCGCCAGCAGCTTGGTAGTTGCAGGTGGGGCCAACGTCCTGACTTTC.

The sample holds many counts of this clonotype. In DNA form, the CDR3 reads TGTGCCAGCAACCCTAGCGGGAGGAGCTCCTACGAGCAGTACTTC. Translating it yields CASNPSGRSSYEQYF. The chain carries TRBV12-3 or TRBV12-4 and TRBJ2-7; 11 bases match TRBD2. With V trimmed by 7 bases and J by 0 bases, 5 bases remained unmatched. CDR3 length: 15 amino acids.

This chain joins TRBV29-1 and TRBJ2-7; 9 bases match TRBD1. Losses at the gene ends were 7 bases for V and 4 bases for J; bases not matched to a gene: 8. Germline values: CDR1 SQVTM, CDR2 ANQGSEA. This CDR3 comprises 13 residues. For the CDR3, the DNA is TGCAGCGCGATGAAGACAGGGGGTTACGAGCAGTACTTC. It yields the protein CSAMKTGGYEQYF.

In regard to this clonotype: A junction end diverges from the germline sequence, so it may reflect a read error. V is TRBV25-1 and J is TRBJ2-3; the D gene is possibly TRBD2 (6 bases). The CDR3 contains 16 residues. Germline CDR1 reads MGHDK; CDR2 reads SYGVNS. The CDR3 DNA reads TGTGCCAGCAGTCGTATCGGGAGAGGTCCCACATATACGCAGTATTTT. Amino acids: CASSRIGRGPTYTQYF. Complete variable domain (other parts from reference TRBV25-1 and TRBJ2-3): EADIYQTPRYLVIGTGKKITLECSQTMGHDKMYWYQQDPGMELHLIHYSYGVNSTEKGDLSSESTVSRIRTEHFPLTLESARPSHTSQYLCASSRIGRGPTYTQYFGPGTRLTVL.

This clonotype was seen a handful of times. The rearrangement uses TRBV24-1 and TRBJ2-5, with 8 nucleotides matching TRBD2. CDR1 KGHDR and CDR2 SFDVKD come from the germline V gene. The CDR3 is 15 amino acids. V dropped 3 bases and J dropped 5; count of bases not matched to a gene: 7. In DNA, the CDR3 is TGTGCCACCAGTGATCCCCTAGCGGGCGGGGAGACCCAGTACTTC. Protein product: CATSDPLAGGETQYF.

The V gene is TRBV4-1, the J gene TRBJ2-3; D may be TRBD1 (5 bases). This CDR3 region has 16 residues. Trimming pared 0 bases from V and 2 bases from J, leaving 12 bases between. Germline CDR1 reads MGHRA; CDR2 reads YSYEKL. The DNA for the CDR3 is TGCGCCAGCAGCCAAGAGGTGGGGCGAGTCACAGATACGCAGTATTTT. Translated: CASSQEVGRVTDTQYF.

The rearrangement joins TRBV4-1 to TRBJ2-7, with 16 positions matching TRBD2. Germline V gives CDR1 MGHRA, CDR2 YSYEKL. There are 18 residues in the CDR3. J lost 0 bases, V lost 4 bases, and 6 bases had no gene match. The chain's CDR3 is CASSLGLAGGRSSYEQYF. The CDR3, as DNA: TGCGCCAGCAGCCTGGGACTAGCGGGGGGGAGGAGCTCCTACGAGCAGTACTTC.

The CDR3 DNA is TGCGCCAGCAGCGTCCCCGACCACCTCGACGAGCAGTACTTC. This sequence encodes CASSVPDHLDEQYF. The J gene is TRBJ2-7, the V gene TRBV5-1; D call uncertain. Germline loops: CDR1 SGHRS, CDR2 YFSETQ. Trimming took 4 bases from V and 5 from J, leaving 16 bases between them. The CDR3 has 14 amino acids.

In its sample, this clonotype was seen a few times. J is TRBJ1-3 and V is TRBV5-1, with TRBD1 matching over 7 bases. The ends lost 3 bases at V and 4 bases at J; junction bases unmatched: 7. CDR3 length equals 15 residues. Germline CDR1 reads SGHRS; CDR2 reads YFSETQ. This CDR3 is CASSSRQGDGNTIYF. The CDR3 region has the DNA TGCGCCAGCAGCTCCCGACAGGGTGACGGAAACACCATATATTTT. Full variable domain (rest looked up from reference TRBV5-1 and TRBJ1-3): KAGVTQTPRYLIKTRGQQVTLSCSPISGHRSVSWYQQTPGQGLQFLFEYFSETQRNKGNFPGRFSGRQFSNSRSEMNVSTLELGDSALYLCASSSRQGDGNTIYFGEGSWLTVV.

The rearrangement uses TRBV20-1 and TRBJ2-2; maybe TRBD1 (5 bases). The V end was cut by 6 bases, the J end by 3 bases, with 17 bases between. CDR3 length: 15 residues. The germline gives CDR1 DFQATT, CDR2 SNEGSKA (reference sequence). The CDR3 bases are TGCAGTGCCCCAGTGGGCAGGGTCGACACCGGGGAGCTGTTTTTT. Its translation is CSAPVGRVDTGELFF.

The sample holds a few counts of this clonotype. The genes are TRBV14 and TRBJ2-7, with D perhaps TRBD2 (6 bases). Germline values: CDR1 SGHDN, CDR2 FVKESK. V was pared by 1 base and J by 4 bases, with 14 bases between. The CDR3 runs 15 residues. CDR3 sequence reads: CASSQATSRGYEQYF. In DNA, the CDR3 is TGTGCCAGCAGCCAAGCTACTAGTCGGGGGTACGAGCAGTACTTC. Together with reference TRBV14 and TRBJ2-7, the CDR3 gives the full variable domain: EAGVTQFPSHSVIEKGQTVTLRCDPISGHDNLYWYRRVMGKEIKFLLHFVKESKQDESGMPNNRFLAERTGGTYSTLKVQPAELEDSGVYFCASSQATSRGYEQYFGPGTRLTVT.

The rearrangement uses TRBV5-6 and TRBJ1-1, with 7 bases fitting TRBD1. Trimming at V came to 2 bases and at J to 0 bases, leaving 10 bases not matched to a gene. CDR3 length: 17 amino acids. Germline V gene lookup returns CDR1 SGHDT and CDR2 YYEEEE. The CDR3 DNA reads TGTGCCAGCAGCTTTTCCACTCCGGGACAGTTGAACACTGAAGCTTTCTTT. Amino acids: CASSFSTPGQLNTEAFF.